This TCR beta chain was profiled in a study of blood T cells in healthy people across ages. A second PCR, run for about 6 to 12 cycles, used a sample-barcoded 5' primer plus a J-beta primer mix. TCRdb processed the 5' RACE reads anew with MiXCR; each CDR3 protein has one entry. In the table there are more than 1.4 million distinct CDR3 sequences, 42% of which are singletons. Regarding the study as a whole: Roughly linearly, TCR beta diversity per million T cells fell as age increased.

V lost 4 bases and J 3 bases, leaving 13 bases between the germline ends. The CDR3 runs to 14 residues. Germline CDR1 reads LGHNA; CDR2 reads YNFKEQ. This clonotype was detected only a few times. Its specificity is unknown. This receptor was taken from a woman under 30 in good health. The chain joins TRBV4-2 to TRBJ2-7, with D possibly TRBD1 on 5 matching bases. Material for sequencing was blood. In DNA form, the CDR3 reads TGTGCCAGCAGCCGCGTCTTAGGGGACTACGAGCAGTACTTC. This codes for CASSRVLGDYEQYF.